This TCR beta chain was profiled in a study of beta chain features in type 1 diabetes. Remarks on this clone: Its antigen is not identified.

Germline lookup yields CDR1 SGDLS and CDR2 YYNGEE. Trimming removed 0 bases from V and 0 bases from J, with 7 bases in between. The CDR3 has 16 amino acids. Whole-study findings and limits: PCR might favor shorter templates, equally in patients and controls. Patients with type 1 diabetes showed fewer VDJ junction insertions and more deletions.

Since all of the isolated RNA was reverse transcribed, expressed TCRB transcripts were what got sequenced. TCRdb keeps only in-frame clones here, not all; method: immunoSEQ multiplex PCR. This table holds more than 120,000 clones, around 9.3% found once. The source of this sequence is a man aged 18 to 29 in good health. The sequencing sample was made of naive CD4+ T cells from blood. The rearrangement uses TRBV9 and TRBJ2-6, with a weak D call TRBD1 (5 bases). This chain's CDR3 is CASSVGQPSGANVLTF. DNA for the CDR3: TGTGCCAGCAGCGTAGGACAGCCCTCTGGGGCCAACGTCCTGACTTTC.